Listed here are 32 T cell receptor beta chains from one sample, sequenced in a study of blood T cell repertoires in COVID-19. Sequencing was performed with immunoSEQ multiplex PCR; in TCRdb, only in-frame clones are kept and a portion is missing. Among 150,000 to 200,000 clones, about nine tenths were seen once, and the ten largest hold about 2.1%. The specimen was peripheral blood. Receptor source: a man in his sixties or seventies with active or convalescent COVID-19.

This rearrangement joins TRBV5-4 to TRBJ2-7, with TRBD2 as a possible D gene (6 bases). Trimming took off 3 bases at V and 9 bases at J, with 19 bases between the two ends. Germline CDR1 is SGHNT and CDR2 is YYREEE (reference sequence). This CDR3 region has 14 residues. The CDR3 nucleotides are TGTGCCAGCAGCTACGAGAGCCCCGGGGGAGCGCAGTACTTC. This gives the protein CASSYESPGGAQYF.

V is TRBV11-2 and J is TRBJ2-1, with a possible D match to TRBD2 (6 bases). Per germline, CDR1 SGHAT and CDR2 FQNNGV. The ends were cut back, 4 bases at V and 8 bases at J, with 15 bases in the middle. The CDR3 runs to 14 residues. Written as DNA, the CDR3 is TGTGCCAGCAGCTCCCGTGGGGGGAGCTATGAGCAGTTCTTC. Encoded protein: CASSSRGGSYEQFF.

V is TRBV6-5 and J is TRBJ2-5, with 7 bases lining up with TRBD1. The germline V gene encodes CDR1 MNHEY and CDR2 SVGAGI. V shed 8 bases and J 4 bases; nucleotides not matched to a gene: 7. This CDR3 is 13 amino acids long. CDR3 region: CASSGTVGETQYF. The CDR3 bases are TGTGCCAGCTCCGGGACAGTCGGAGAGACCCAGTACTTC.

Comments on this clone: As the CDR3 is not closed by the conserved phenylalanine or tryptophan, this likely results from a read error. No DNA is shown, since the ends of the CDR3 on it are uncertain; the CDR3 is the one TCRdb lists. This chain joins TRBV28 and TRBJ1-2; the D call in the table, TRBD1, was not verified against the DNA. The CDR3 sequence runs 12 residues, both termini included. From germline, CDR1 is MDHEN and CDR2 SYDVKM. The CDR3 reads CASTGDRDTIVV.

The chain carries TRBV28 and TRBJ2-7; TRBD1 matches 8 bases. Germline V gene sequence: CDR1 MDHEN, CDR2 SYDVKM. The CDR3 is made up of 19 amino acids. Trimming removed 0 bases from V and 3 bases from J; junction bases left unmatched: 16. The CDR3 spells CASSLWGTGRGKNDYEQYF. The CDR3 region has the DNA TGTGCCAGCAGTTTATGGGGGACAGGACGAGGGAAAAACGACTACGAGCAGTACTTC. Variable domain in full (rest from reference TRBV28 and TRBJ2-7): DVKVTQSSRYLVKRTGEKVFLECVQDMDHENMFWYRQDPGLGLRLIYFSYDVKMKEKGDIPEGYSVSREKKERFSLILESASTNQTSMYLCASSLWGTGRGKNDYEQYFGPGTRLTVT.

The chain joins TRBV6-5 to TRBJ1-4; D gene uncertain. Germline loops: CDR1 MNHEY, CDR2 SVGAGI. CDR3 length equals 15 residues. Trimming removed 5 bases at V and 3 bases at J, with 13 bases between. Here the CDR3 DNA reads TGTGCCAGCAGTCCTCCGGGTCTCTCTAATGAAAAACTGTTTTTT. It translates to CASSPPGLSNEKLFF.

The chain links TRBV10-3 to TRBJ2-3, with D perhaps TRBD2 (7 bases). Germline assignment: CDR1 ENHRY and CDR2 SYGVKD. This CDR3 contains 14 residues. V was clipped by 7 bases and J by 3 bases, with 14 bases between them. The CDR3 sequence is CAINKGGGTDTQYF. In DNA, the CDR3 is TGTGCCATCAATAAAGGGGGGGGAACAGATACGCAGTATTTT.

V gene TRBV4-3 combines with J gene TRBJ1-2; tentatively, D is TRBD1 (5 bases). Trimming removed 2 bases from V and 0 bases from J, with 16 bases in between. Looked up from germline, CDR1 is LGHNA and CDR2 is YSLEER. The CDR3 length is 17 residues. DNA for the CDR3: TGCGCCAGCAGCCAAAGCAGTGGCCGGGGGGCTAACTATGGCTACACCTTC. Protein: CASSQSSGRGANYGYTF.

V and J are TRBV6-2 or TRBV6-3 and TRBJ1-6, with unresolved D. Germline lookup yields CDR1 MNHEY and CDR2 SVGEGT. V was pared by 2 bases and J by 9 bases, with 14 bases between. The CDR3 spans 15 residues. The CDR3 DNA reads TGTGCCAGCAGTTACCCCGGGTCCGGTCGTTCACCCCTCCACTTT. Protein sequence: CASSYPGSGRSPLHF.

This clone was seen a handful of times. The CDR3 is CASSLSKAVSYEQYF. The DNA for the CDR3 is TGTGCCAGCAGCTTATCTAAAGCGGTTTCCTACGAGCAGTACTTC. The gene calls are TRBV7-2 and TRBJ2-7; TRBD2 is a possible D gene (5 bases). CDR1 is SGHTA and CDR2 is FQGNSA in the germline V gene. This CDR3 contains 15 residues. The V and J ends lost 2 bases and 1 base respectively, with 12 bases between them.

The V and J genes are TRBV11-3 and TRBJ1-2; D is possibly TRBD1 (5 bases). Trimming removed 0 bases from V and 4 bases from J, with 12 bases in between. Germline CDR1 reads SGHNT; CDR2 reads YENEEA. The CDR3 sequence is 15 residues long. The CDR3 loop reads CASSLDGGGVYGYTF. The CDR3 coding sequence is TGTGCCAGCAGCTTAGACGGAGGAGGGGTCTATGGCTACACCTTC.

CDR3: CATSRGRPTGVGNQPQHF. DNA of the CDR3: TGTGCCACCAGCAGGGGTCGCCCGACAGGGGTCGGCAATCAGCCCCAGCATTTT. V gene TRBV15 combines with J gene TRBJ1-5; 8 positions match TRBD1. The germline gives CDR1 LNHNV, CDR2 YYDKDF (reference sequence). The CDR3 consists of 18 residues. With 3 bases clipped from V and 2 bases from J, the junction kept 12 bases outside the gene matches.

The chain combines TRBV7-2 with TRBJ1-6; 9 bases are shared with TRBD1. The CDR3 is made up of 17 amino acids. From germline, CDR1 is SGHTA and CDR2 FQGNSA. The ends lost 5 bases at V and 7 bases at J; junction bases unmatched: 12. CDR3 sequence (DNA): TGTGCCAGCAGCCCTATCGGGACAGGGCCCAAGAATTCACCCCTCCACTTT. Residues: CASSPIGTGPKNSPLHF.

This clone was seen a single time. The V gene is TRBV29-1, the J gene TRBJ2-1; TRBD1 might be the D (5 bases). CDR1 and CDR2 (germline): SQVTM, ANQGSEA. The ends were cut back, 7 bases at V and 5 bases at J, with 12 bases in the middle. This CDR3 has 12 amino acids. The CDR3 protein is CSARGLNNEQFF. The CDR3 DNA is TGCAGCGCAAGGGGCTTAAACAATGAGCAGTTCTTC.

The chain employs TRBV27 and TRBJ2-2, with 11 nucleotides matching TRBD1. Trimming took 3 bases from V and 4 from J; bases not matched to a gene: 1. The germline gives CDR1 MNHEY, CDR2 SMNVEV (reference sequence). This CDR3 has 15 residues. The CDR3 DNA follows: TGTGCCAGCAGTTTTGGGACAGGGGGCACCGGGGAGCTGTTTTTT. Encoded protein: CASSFGTGGTGELFF.

Of note for this clone: The identical CDR3 is also encoded by other nucleotide sequences in the sample. The V and J genes are TRBV7-2 and TRBJ2-7; 9 bases map to TRBD1. CDR3 length: 15 residues. The ends lost 1 base at V and 2 bases at J; junction bases unmatched: 3. CDR1 and CDR2 from the germline V gene are SGHTA and FQGNSA. The CDR3 nucleotides read TGTGCCAGCAGCTTAGGGGGACAGGGCGCCTACGAGCAGTACTTC. It codes for CASSLGGQGAYEQYF. Together with reference TRBV7-2 and TRBJ2-7, the CDR3 gives the full variable domain: GAGVSQSPSNKVTEKGKDVELRCDPISGHTALYWYRQSLGQGLEFLIYFQGNSAPDKSGLPSDRFSAERTGGSVSTLTIQRTQQEDSAVYLCASSLGGQGAYEQYFGPGTRLTVT.

The genes are TRBV30 and TRBJ2-3; tentative D call: TRBD2 (6 bases). Germline CDR1 reads GTSNPN; CDR2 reads SVGIG (reference sequence). The CDR3 covers 14 residues. V shed 3 bases and J shed 2 bases, with 12 bases lying between them. The CDR3, as DNA: TGTGCCTGGAGACTCGGGGGATACACAGATACGCAGTATTTT. The encoded protein is CAWRLGGYTDTQYF.

The gene calls are TRBV7-8 and TRBJ1-6; D unclear. Germline CDR1 and CDR2: SGHVS and FQNEAQ. The CDR3 spans 17 residues. The germline V and J ends were trimmed by 0 bases and 7 bases, with 16 bases remaining between them. As DNA, the CDR3 is TGTGCCAGCAGCTTAGCGCACAGCAGGCTAACCAATTCACCCCTCCACTTT. Amino acids: CASSLAHSRLTNSPLHF.

This clone was observed a handful of times. V gene TRBV6-2 or TRBV6-3 combines with J gene TRBJ2-2; no firm D call. Per the germline V gene, CDR1 is MNHEY and CDR2 is SVGEGT. The CDR3 spans 15 residues. V was trimmed by 0 bases and J by 1 base, leaving 6 bases between them. CDR3 sequence: CASSYSTLNTGELFF. The CDR3 nucleotides read TGTGCCAGCAGTTACTCGACACTGAACACCGGGGAGCTGTTTTTT.

The chain is built from TRBV3-1 (or the pseudogene TRBV3-2) and TRBJ1-5, with 8 bases matching TRBD1. CDR3 length: 16 amino acids. The V segment lost 3 bases and the J segment 0 bases; nucleotides outside the gene matches: 4. Germline CDR1 reads LGHDT; CDR2 reads YNNKEL (reference sequence). The CDR3 region has the DNA TGTGCCAGCAGCCAGCCGACAGGGGATAGCAATCAGCCCCAGCATTTT. It specifies CASSQPTGDSNQPQHF.

The rearrangement joins TRBV27 to TRBJ1-1; 8 nucleotides line up with TRBD1. The CDR3 loop spans 14 amino acids. The ends lost 6 bases at V and 3 bases at J; junction bases unmatched: 6. Germline loops: CDR1 MNHEY, CDR2 SMNVEV (reference sequence). The CDR3 coding sequence is TGTGCCAGCAGCCAAGACAGGGGAGACACTGAAGCTTTCTTT. Its protein product is CASSQDRGDTEAFF.

The chain employs TRBV2 and TRBJ2-1; possibly TRBD2 for D (6 bases). Trimming removed 6 bases at V and 3 bases at J, with 9 bases between. This CDR3 has 13 residues. Germline values: CDR1 SNHLY, CDR2 FYNNEI. CDR3 sequence: CASREGLYNEQFF. DNA of the CDR3: TGTGCCAGCAGGGAGGGACTCTACAATGAGCAGTTCTTC.

The chain recombines TRBV6-5 with TRBJ1-1; the D gene is possibly TRBD1 (5 bases). CDR3 length: 13 residues. Trimming took off 6 bases at V and 6 bases at J, with 14 bases between the two ends. CDR1 and CDR2 (germline): MNHEY, SVGAGI. In DNA, the CDR3 is TGTGCCAGCAGCTGGGGTGGAGGGGCTGAAGCTTTCTTT. It yields the protein CASSWGGGAEAFF.

The V gene is TRBV18, the J gene TRBJ1-3; D is unresolved. Trimming left V 1 base short and J 2 bases short, with 3 bases between. The CDR3 covers 13 residues. Germline V lookup: CDR1 KGHSH, CDR2 LQKENI. The CDR3 is CASSPLAGNTIYF. As DNA, the CDR3 is TGTGCCAGCTCACCACTCGCTGGAAACACCATATATTTT.

The V and J genes are TRBV19 and TRBJ2-6; the D is unclear. The CDR3 has 14 amino acids. Trimming shortened V by 4 bases and J by 2 bases, and 6 bases separated the two germline ends. Germline-derived CDR1 and CDR2 are LNHDA and SQIVND (reference sequence). CDR3 protein: CASSSAPGANVLTF. CDR3 sequence (DNA): TGTGCCAGTAGTAGCGCGCCTGGGGCCAACGTCCTGACTTTC.

This clone was seen only once. This chain uses TRBV3-1 (or the pseudogene TRBV3-2) with TRBJ1-4; 8 bases fit TRBD1. The CDR3 extends over 12 amino acids. With 5 bases clipped from V and 11 bases from J, the junction kept 4 bases outside the gene matches. Per the germline V gene, CDR1 is LGHDT and CDR2 is YNNKEL (reference sequence). Here the CDR3 reads CASSWTGKKLFF. In DNA form, the CDR3 reads TGTGCCAGCAGCTGGACAGGGAAGAAACTGTTTTTT.

This chain joins TRBV27 and TRBJ2-2; D gene unclear. Germline V gene sequence: CDR1 MNHEY, CDR2 SMNVEV (reference sequence). V was pared by 3 bases and J by 1 base, with 6 bases between. The CDR3 runs 14 residues. CDR3 in DNA: TGTGCCAGCAGTTTTGCAGAGAACACCGGGGAGCTGTTTTTT. Translation gives CASSFAENTGELFF.

The chain employs TRBV10-3 and TRBJ1-4, with TRBD1 identical over 7 bases. Germline V gene lookup returns CDR1 ENHRY and CDR2 SYGVKD. This CDR3 has 13 amino acids. Trimming at V came to 10 bases and at J to 4 bases, leaving 6 bases not matched to a gene. For the CDR3, the DNA is TGTGCCACGAAGGACAGGCATAATGAAAAACTGTTTTTT. Its protein is CATKDRHNEKLFF.

In this sample, this clone turned up a few times. The genes are TRBV27 and TRBJ2-4; TRBD1 might be the D (5 bases). Germline V lookup: CDR1 MNHEY, CDR2 SMNVEV (reference sequence). Trimming shortened V by 9 bases and J by 1 base, and 13 bases separated the two germline ends. There are 14 residues in the CDR3. CDR3 loop: CASRGSVAKNIQYF. The CDR3 bases are TGTGCCAGTAGGGGATCAGTGGCCAAAAACATTCAGTACTTC.

The chain links TRBV30 to TRBJ1-4; D not resolved. CDR1 and CDR2 from the germline V gene are GTSNPN and SVGIG (reference sequence). Trimming took off 5 bases at V and 5 bases at J, with 12 bases between the two ends. The length of the CDR3 is 13 residues. CDR3 bases: TGTGCCTGGGCAGCGGGCCTGAATGAAAAACTGTTTTTT. This gives the protein CAWAAGLNEKLFF.

The genes are TRBV6-1 and TRBJ2-5; 10 bases are shared with TRBD1. Germline-derived CDR1 and CDR2 are MNHNS and SASEGT. CDR3 size: 19 residues. Trimming at V came to 4 bases and at J to 4 bases, leaving 18 bases not matched to a gene. Written as DNA, the CDR3 is TGTGCCAGCAGTGCCCTCAGGACAGGGGGGACGGTGGGGGTAGAGACCCAGTACTTC. It translates to CASSALRTGGTVGVETQYF.

The chain employs TRBV11-2 and TRBJ1-2; a possible D gene is TRBD1 (6 bases). Germline CDR1 reads SGHAT; CDR2 reads FQNNGV. The CDR3 length is 16 residues. V lost 5 bases and J 8 bases, leaving 24 bases between the germline ends. As DNA, the CDR3 is TGTGCCAGCAGCCCCGTACGGGCGGCACAGGGAAGGGGCTACACCTTC. It translates to CASSPVRAAQGRGYTF.